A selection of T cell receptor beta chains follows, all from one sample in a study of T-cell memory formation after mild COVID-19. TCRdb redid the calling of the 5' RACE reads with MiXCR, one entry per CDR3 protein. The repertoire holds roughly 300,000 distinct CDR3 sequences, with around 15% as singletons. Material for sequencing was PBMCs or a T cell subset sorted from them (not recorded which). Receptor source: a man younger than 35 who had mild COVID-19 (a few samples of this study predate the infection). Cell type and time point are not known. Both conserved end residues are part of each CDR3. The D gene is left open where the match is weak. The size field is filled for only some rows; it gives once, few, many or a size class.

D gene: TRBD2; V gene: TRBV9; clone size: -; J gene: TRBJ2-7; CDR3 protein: CASSGVAGAPQQYF; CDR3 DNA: TGTGCCAGCAGCGGGGTAGCGGGGGCGCCTCAGCAGTACTTC
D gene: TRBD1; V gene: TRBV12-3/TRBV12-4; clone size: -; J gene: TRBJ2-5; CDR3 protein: CASRSTGGETQYF; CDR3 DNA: TGTGCCAGCAGGTCTACAGGGGGTGAGACCCAGTACTTC
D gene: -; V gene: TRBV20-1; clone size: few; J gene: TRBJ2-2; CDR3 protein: CSASFGQRNLYTGELFF; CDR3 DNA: TGCAGTGCTAGCTTTGGCCAGCGAAACCTTTACACCGGGGAGCTGTTTTTT
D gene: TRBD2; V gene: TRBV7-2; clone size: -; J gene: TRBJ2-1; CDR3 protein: CASSLTSGGVQFF; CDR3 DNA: TGTGCCAGCAGCTTAACCAGCGGGGGCGTGCAGTTCTTC
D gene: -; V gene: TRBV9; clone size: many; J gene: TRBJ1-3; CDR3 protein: CASSVLSAGNTIYF; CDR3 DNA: TGTGCCAGCAGCGTGCTATCGGCTGGAAACACCATATATTTT
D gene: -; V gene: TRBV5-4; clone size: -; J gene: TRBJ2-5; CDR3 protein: CASSDWRGGETQYF; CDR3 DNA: TGTGCCAGCAGCGACTGGCGGGGAGGAGAGACCCAGTACTTC
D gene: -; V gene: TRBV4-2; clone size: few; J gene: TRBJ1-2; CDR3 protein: CASSQDRSDYGYTF; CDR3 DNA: TGTGCCAGCAGCCAAGACCGGTCGGACTATGGCTACACCTTC
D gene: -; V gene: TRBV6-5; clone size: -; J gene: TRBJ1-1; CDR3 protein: CASSYRHDGDTEAFF; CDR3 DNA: TGTGCCAGCAGTTACAGACACGATGGGGACACTGAAGCTTTCTTT
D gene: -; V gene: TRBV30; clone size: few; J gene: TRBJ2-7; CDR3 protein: CAWSYDYEQYF; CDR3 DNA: TGTGCCTGGAGCTACGACTACGAGCAGTACTTC
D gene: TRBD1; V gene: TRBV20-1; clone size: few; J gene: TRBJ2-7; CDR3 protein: CSARSGQGTGYEQYF; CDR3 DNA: TGCAGTGCTAGATCCGGACAGGGTACGGGATACGAGCAGTACTTC